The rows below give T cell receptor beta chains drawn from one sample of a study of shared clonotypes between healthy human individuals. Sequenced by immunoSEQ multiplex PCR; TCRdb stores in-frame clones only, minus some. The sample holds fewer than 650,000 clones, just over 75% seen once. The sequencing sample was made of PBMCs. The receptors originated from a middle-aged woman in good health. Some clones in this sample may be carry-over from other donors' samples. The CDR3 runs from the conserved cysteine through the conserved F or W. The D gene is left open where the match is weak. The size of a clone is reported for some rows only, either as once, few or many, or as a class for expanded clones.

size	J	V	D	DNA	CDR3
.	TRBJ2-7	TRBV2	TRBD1	TGTGCCAGCAGCGGGACAGGGGGTTGGTACGAGCAGTACTTC	CASSGTGGWYEQYF
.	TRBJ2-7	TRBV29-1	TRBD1	TGCGGCGTAGAAGCTGACAGGGCGGGTTACTACGAGCAGTACTTC	CGVEADRAGYYEQYF
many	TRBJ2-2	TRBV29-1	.	TGCAGCGTTGACGGGCGGAACACCGGGGAGCTGTTTTTT	CSVDGRNTGELFF
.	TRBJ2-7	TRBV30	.	TGTGCCTGGAGTCGAGGCCTCGGGTCCCGGAGCTCCTACGAGCAGTACTTC	CAWSRGLGSRSSYEQYF
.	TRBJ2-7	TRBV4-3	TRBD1	TGCGCCAGCAGCCCATACACTCCGGGACAGGGGGGCGAGCAGTACTTC	CASSPYTPGQGGEQYF
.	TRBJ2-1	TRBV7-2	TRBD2	TGTGCCAGCAGCTCGAGAAGCGGGAGCTCCTACAATGAGCAGTTCTTC	CASSSRSGSSYNEQFF
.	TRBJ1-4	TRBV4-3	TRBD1	TGCGCCAGCAGCCACGACAGGGGGCGTGAAAAACTGTTTTTT	CASSHDRGREKLFF
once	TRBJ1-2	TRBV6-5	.	TGTGCCAGCAGTCAAGACCCCGGAGCCTATGGCTACACCTTC	CASSQDPGAYGYTF
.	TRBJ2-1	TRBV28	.	TGTGCCAGCAGTTCCCCACCCCAGGGTGAGCAGTTCTTC	CASSSPPQGEQFF
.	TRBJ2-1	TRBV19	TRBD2	TGTGCCAGTAGTACTGGACTAGCGGGAGGCTACAATGAGCAGTTCTTC	CASSTGLAGGYNEQFF
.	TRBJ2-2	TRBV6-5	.	TGTGCCAGCAGTTACTCGGGGTCCGGGGAGCTGTTTTTT	CASSYSGSGELFF
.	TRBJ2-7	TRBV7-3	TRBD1	TGTGCCAGCAGCCCACAGGGGGGCAACACCTACGGGCAGTACTTC	CASSPQGGNTYGQYF
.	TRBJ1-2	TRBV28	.	TGTGCCAGCAGTTTAGTCCTGGTAGACAGGAACTATGGCTACACCTTC	CASSLVLVDRNYGYTF
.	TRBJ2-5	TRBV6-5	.	TGTGCCAGCAGTCCAACCGGGCAACGGGAGACCCAGTACTTC	CASSPTGQRETQYF
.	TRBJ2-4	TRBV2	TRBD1	TGTGCCAGCAGTCCCAGGACAGGGCTCTCAACAGAAAACATTCAGTACTTC	CASSPRTGLSTENIQYF
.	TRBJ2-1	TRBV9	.	TGTGCCAGCAGCCCGATAGGGGCCTTTTACAATGAGCAGTTCTTC	CASSPIGAFYNEQFF
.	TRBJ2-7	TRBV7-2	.	TGTGCCAGCAGCTTCTCTGGAGGCGATGGGTACGAGCAGTACTTC	CASSFSGGDGYEQYF
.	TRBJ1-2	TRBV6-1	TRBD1	TGTGCCAGCAGTGAAGCCGGGGGACAGGCGGGCTATGGCTACACCTTC	CASSEAGGQAGYGYTF
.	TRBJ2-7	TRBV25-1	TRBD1	TGTGCCAGCTCAGAGACAGGGTTCGCCTACGAGCAGTACTTC	CASSETGFAYEQYF
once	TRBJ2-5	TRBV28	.	TGTGCCAGCAGTTTGGGATACAGGGAGACCCAGTACTTC	CASSLGYRETQYF
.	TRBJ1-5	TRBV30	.	TGTGCCTGGGGAGGCCAGGGGAATCAGCCCCAGCATTTT	CAWGGQGNQPQHF
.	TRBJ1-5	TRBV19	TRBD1	TGTGCCAGTAGTTGGACAGGGGTCAATCAGCCCCAGCATTTT	CASSWTGVNQPQHF
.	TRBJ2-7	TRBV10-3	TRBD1	TGTGCCATCATGGGACAGGAAAAATACGAGCAGTACTTC	CAIMGQEKYEQYF
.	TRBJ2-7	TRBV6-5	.	TGTGCCAGCAGTTACTCCGCGGTGTCCTACGAGCAGTACTTC	CASSYSAVSYEQYF
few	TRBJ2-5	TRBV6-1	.	TGTGCCAGCAGTGCGCCCCAGTACTTC	CASSAPQYF
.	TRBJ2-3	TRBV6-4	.	TGTGCCAGCGGGGCCGGGGCCCTCACAGATACGCAGTATTTT	CASGAGALTDTQYF
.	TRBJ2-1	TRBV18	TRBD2	TGTGCCAGCTCACCGGGACTAGCGGGAGGGGCCTACAATGAGCAGTTCTTC	CASSPGLAGGAYNEQFF
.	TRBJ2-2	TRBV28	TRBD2	TGTGCCAGCAGTCCACCTAGCGGCTACACCGGGGAGCTGTTTTTT	CASSPPSGYTGELFF
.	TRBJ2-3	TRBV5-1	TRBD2	TGCGCCAGCAGCTTGAGCGGGAGGGCCGGCACAGATACGCAGTATTTT	CASSLSGRAGTDTQYF
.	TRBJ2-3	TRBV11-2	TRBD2	TGTGCCAGCAGGACTAGCGGGCCCACAGATACGCAGTATTTT	CASRTSGPTDTQYF
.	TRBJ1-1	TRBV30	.	TGTGCCTGGAAGTCGGATTTGAACACTGAAGCTTTCTTT	CAWKSDLNTEAFF
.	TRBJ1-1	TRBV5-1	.	TGCGCCAGCAGCCCCCGTGCGGGACAGAACACTGAAGCTTTCTTT	CASSPRAGQNTEAFF
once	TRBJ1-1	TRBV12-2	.	TGTGCAAGTCGCTCAGGGGGGACAGGGTGTCGAAGGGATTTTAGGCCTGAAGCTTTCTTT	CASRSGGTGCRRDFRPEAFF
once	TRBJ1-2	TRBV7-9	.	TGTGCCAGCAGCTTAGTACAGGGATCCTATGGCTACACCTTC	CASSLVQGSYGYTF
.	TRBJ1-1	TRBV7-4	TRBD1	TGTGCCAGCAGCTTAGCGTACAGGGGGCCACCTGAAGCTTTCTTT	CASSLAYRGPPEAFF
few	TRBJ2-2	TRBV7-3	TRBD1	TGTGCCAGCAGCCGGGACAGATACACCGGGGAGCTGTTTTTT	CASSRDRYTGELFF
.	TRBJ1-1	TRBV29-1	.	TGCAGCGTTGAAACGGGGCCTGAAGCTTTCTTT	CSVETGPEAFF
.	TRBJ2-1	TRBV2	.	TGTGCCAGCAGCCGGGACTCCAATCCTGAGCAGTTCTTC	CASSRDSNPEQFF
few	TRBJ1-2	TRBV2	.	TGTGCCAGCAGTGATCAGGGGCCCATTGGCTACACCTTC	CASSDQGPIGYTF
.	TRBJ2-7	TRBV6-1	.	TGTGCCAGCGCCCCTACAGATACCTACGAGCAGTACTTC	CASAPTDTYEQYF
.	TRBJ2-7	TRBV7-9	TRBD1	TGTGCCAGCAGCCAGCACTCCGGGACAGCCTACGAGCAGTACTTC	CASSQHSGTAYEQYF
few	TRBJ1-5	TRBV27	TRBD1	TGTGCCAGCCGGGGGACAGGGGCCCGGCCCCAGCATTTT	CASRGTGARPQHF
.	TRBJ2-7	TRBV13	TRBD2	TGTGCCAGCATCGAAGGGGGACTAGCGGGAGGGCCTACCCCCTACGAGCAGTACTTC	CASIEGGLAGGPTPYEQYF
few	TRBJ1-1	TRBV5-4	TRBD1	TGTGCCAGCAGTTCAAACCGGGCAGGGGGCGCCGAGACTGAAGCTTTCTTT	CASSSNRAGGAETEAFF
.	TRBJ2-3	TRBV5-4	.	TGTGCCAGCAGCTTGGCCTGGGACCCAGATACGCAGTATTTT	CASSLAWDPDTQYF